Given below is one T cell receptor (beta chain) in context. Sequenced by immunoSEQ multiplex PCR; TCRdb stores in-frame clones only, minus some. The table includes 170,000 or so clones, under 95% detected once. After removal of 7 bases from V and 4 bases from J, the junction contained 12 bases not matched to a gene. Germline-derived CDR1 and CDR2 are MNHEY and SVGEGT. The CDR3 has 16 residues. These data belong to a study of control samples from healthy donors and cancer patients. The sample consisted of blood. V gene TRBV6-2 or TRBV6-3 combines with J gene TRBJ2-7, with 11 bases lining up with TRBD1. This clonotype was obtained from a woman between 18 and 29 years old in good health. The chain's CDR3 is CASIPGLGQGDYEQYF. The CDR3, as DNA: TGTGCCAGCATCCCCGGATTGGGACAGGGGGATTACGAGCAGTACTTC.